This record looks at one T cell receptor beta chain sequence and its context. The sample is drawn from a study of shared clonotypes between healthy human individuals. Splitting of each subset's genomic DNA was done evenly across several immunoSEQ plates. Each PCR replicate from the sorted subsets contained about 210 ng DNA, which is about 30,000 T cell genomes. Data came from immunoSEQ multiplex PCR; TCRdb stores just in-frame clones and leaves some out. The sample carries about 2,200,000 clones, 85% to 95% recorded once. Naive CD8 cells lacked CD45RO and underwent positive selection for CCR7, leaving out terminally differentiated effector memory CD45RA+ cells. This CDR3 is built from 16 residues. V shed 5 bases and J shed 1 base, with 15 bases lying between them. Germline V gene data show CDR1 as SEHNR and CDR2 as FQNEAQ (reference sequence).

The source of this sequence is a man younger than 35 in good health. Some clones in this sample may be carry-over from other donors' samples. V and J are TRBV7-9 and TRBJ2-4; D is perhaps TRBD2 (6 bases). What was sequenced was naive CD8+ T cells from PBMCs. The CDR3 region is CASSPPSARAKNIQYF. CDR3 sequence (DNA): TGTGCCAGCAGCCCACCTAGCGCTAGGGCCAAAAACATTCAGTACTTC. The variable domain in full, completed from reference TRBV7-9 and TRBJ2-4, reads DTGVSQNPRHKITKRGQNVTFRCDPISEHNRLYWYRQTLGQGPEFLTYFQNEAQLEKSRLLSDRFSAERPKGSFSTLEIQRTEQGDSAMYLCASSPPSARAKNIQYFGAGTRLSVL.